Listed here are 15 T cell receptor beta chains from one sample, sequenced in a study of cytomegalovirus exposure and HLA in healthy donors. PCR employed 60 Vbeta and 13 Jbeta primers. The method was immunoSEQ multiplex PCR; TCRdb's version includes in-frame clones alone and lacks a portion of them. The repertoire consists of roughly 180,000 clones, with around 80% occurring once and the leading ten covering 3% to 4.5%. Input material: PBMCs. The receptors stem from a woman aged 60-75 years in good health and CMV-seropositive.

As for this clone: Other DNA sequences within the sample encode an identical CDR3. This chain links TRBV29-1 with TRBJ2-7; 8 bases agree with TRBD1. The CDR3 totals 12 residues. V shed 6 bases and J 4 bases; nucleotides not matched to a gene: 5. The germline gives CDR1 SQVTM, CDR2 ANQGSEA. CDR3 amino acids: CSVGDRGYEQYF. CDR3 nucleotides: TGCAGCGTCGGCGACAGGGGTTACGAGCAGTACTTC.

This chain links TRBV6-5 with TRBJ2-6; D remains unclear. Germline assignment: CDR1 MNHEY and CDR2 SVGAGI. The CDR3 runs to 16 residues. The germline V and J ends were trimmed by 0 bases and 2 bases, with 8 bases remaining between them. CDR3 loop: CASSYSAGAGANVLTF. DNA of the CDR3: TGTGCCAGCAGTTACTCCGCCGGAGCTGGGGCCAACGTCCTGACTTTC.

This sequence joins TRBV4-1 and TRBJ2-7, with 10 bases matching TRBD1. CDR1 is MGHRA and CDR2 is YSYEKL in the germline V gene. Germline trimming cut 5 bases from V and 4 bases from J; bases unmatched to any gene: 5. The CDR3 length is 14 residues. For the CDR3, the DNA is TGCGCCAGCAGCTTCCGGGACAGGGGTTACGAGCAGTACTTC. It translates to CASSFRDRGYEQYF.

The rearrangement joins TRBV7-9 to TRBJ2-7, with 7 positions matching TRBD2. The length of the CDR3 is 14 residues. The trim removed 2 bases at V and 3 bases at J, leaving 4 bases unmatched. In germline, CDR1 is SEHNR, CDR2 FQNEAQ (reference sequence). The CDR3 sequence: CASSLPSGNYEQYF. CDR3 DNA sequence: TGTGCCAGCAGCTTACCTAGCGGAAACTACGAGCAGTACTTC.

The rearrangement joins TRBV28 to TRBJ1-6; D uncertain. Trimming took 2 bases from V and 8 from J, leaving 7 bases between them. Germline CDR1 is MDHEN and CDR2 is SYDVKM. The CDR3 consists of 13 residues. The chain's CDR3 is CASSLRADSPLHF. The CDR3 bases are TGTGCCAGCAGTTTAAGAGCCGATTCACCCCTCCACTTT.

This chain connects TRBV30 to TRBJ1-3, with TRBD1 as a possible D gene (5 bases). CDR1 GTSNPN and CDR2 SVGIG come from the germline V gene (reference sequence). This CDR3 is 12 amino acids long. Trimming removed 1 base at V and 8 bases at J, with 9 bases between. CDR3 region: CAWSDRRDTIYF. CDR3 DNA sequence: TGTGCCTGGAGTGACAGGAGGGACACCATATATTTT.

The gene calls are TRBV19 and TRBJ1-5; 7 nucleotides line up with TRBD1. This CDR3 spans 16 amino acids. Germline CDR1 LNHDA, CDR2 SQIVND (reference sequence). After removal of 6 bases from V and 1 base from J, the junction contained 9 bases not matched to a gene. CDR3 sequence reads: CASSLLTGQSNQPQHF. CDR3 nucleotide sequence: TGTGCCAGTAGCCTATTGACAGGGCAGAGCAATCAGCCCCAGCATTTT.

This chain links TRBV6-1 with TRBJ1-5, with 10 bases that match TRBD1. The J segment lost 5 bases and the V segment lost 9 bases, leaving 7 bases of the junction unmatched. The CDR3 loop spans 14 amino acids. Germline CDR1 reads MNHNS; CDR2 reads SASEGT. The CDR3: CASQGQGFYQPQHF. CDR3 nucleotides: TGTGCCAGTCAGGGACAGGGGTTTTATCAGCCCCAGCATTTT.

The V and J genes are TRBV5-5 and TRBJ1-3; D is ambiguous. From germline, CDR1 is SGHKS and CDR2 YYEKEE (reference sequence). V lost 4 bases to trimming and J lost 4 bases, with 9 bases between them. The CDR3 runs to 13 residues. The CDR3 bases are TGTGCCAGCAGCAACACACAGGGAAACACCATATATTTT. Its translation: CASSNTQGNTIYF.

The CDR3 spells CASSQDFSPEAFF. CDR3 nucleotides: TGCGCCAGCAGCCAAGATTTTAGCCCTGAAGCTTTCTTT. The rearrangement joins TRBV4-1 to TRBJ1-1, with unresolved D. Trimming removed 0 bases from V and 6 bases from J, with 8 bases in between. The germline V gene has CDR1 MGHRA and CDR2 YSYEKL. There are 13 residues in the CDR3.

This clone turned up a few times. CDR3 DNA: TGTGCCACCAGGGGACAGGGGTCAGATACGCAGTATTTT. Amino acids: CATRGQGSDTQYF. The rearrangement joins TRBV2 to TRBJ2-3; 10 nucleotides agree with TRBD1. J lost 4 bases, V lost 10 bases, and 5 bases had no gene match. This CDR3 spans 13 amino acids. CDR1 and CDR2 (germline): SNHLY, FYNNEI.

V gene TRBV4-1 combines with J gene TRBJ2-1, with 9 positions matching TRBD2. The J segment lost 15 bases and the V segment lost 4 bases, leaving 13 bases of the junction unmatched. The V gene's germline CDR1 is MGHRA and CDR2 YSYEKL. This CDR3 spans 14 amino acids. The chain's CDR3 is CASSPSGERGDRFF. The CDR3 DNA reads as TGCGCCAGCAGCCCCTCCGGGGAGCGGGGGGACCGGTTCTTC.

The DNA of the CDR3 is TGTGCCAGCAGTGAATTTCAAGGAGATGGCTACACCTTC. It yields the protein CASSEFQGDGYTF. The rearrangement joins TRBV25-1 to TRBJ1-2; no clear D. The CDR3 is made up of 13 amino acids. Germline V gene lookup returns CDR1 MGHDK and CDR2 SYGVNS. V shed 1 base and J shed 6 bases, with 9 bases lying between them.

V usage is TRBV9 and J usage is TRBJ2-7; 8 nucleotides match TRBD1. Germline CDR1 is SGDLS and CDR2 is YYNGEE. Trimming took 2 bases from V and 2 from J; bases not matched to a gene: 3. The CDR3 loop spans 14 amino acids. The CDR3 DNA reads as TGTGCCAGCAGCGTCGAGACAGGGGCCTACGAGCAGTACTTC. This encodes CASSVETGAYEQYF.

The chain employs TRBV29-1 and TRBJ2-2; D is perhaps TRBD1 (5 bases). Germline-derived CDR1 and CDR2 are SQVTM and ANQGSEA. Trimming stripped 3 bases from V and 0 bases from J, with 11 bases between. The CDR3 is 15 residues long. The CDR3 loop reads CSVDPAGSNTGELFF. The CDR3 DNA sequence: TGCAGCGTTGATCCGGCAGGGTCGAACACCGGGGAGCTGTTTTTT.